These 7 T cell receptor beta chains came from one sample sequenced in a study of beta chain features in type 1 diabetes (dated by TCRdb to 2016 to 2018). Broader findings and caveats from the paper: In all four CD4+ subsets, TCRB CDR3 length was moderately but significantly shorter in type 1 diabetes patients.

The library was made by the immunoSEQ multiplex PCR assay. The entire amount of isolated RNA was reverse transcribed using the High Capacity cDNA Reverse Transcription Kit, so the sequenced TCRB transcripts were expressed ones. TCRdb mirrors the immuneACCESS table, restricted to in-frame sequences. Some clones are absent from its copies; in checked studies, under half trace to an unresolved V gene, and the reason for the others is unknown. This sample holds a few hundred thousand clones; around 16% were observed only once. The biggest ten clones account for approximately 0.086% of the sample. Antigens of these TCRs are unknown. The sample was naive CD4+ T cells from blood. The sample's cell subset or site, from its label and the paper: true naive CD4+ T cells. All receptors come from a young man with type 1 diabetes.

CDR3 nucleotide sequence: TGTGCCAGCAGCCAGACATCGCACACTGAAGCTTTCTTT. The encoded protein is CASSQTSHTEAFF. The V gene is TRBV7-3, the J gene TRBJ1-1; the D is unclear. This CDR3 has 13 amino acids. The V gene lost 5 bases and the J gene lost 3 bases, with 10 bases spanning the gap. Germline V gene lookup returns CDR1 SGHTA and CDR2 FQGTGA. The full variable domain, its missing parts supplied by reference TRBV7-3 and TRBJ1-1, is GAGVSQTPSNKVTEKGKYVELRCDPISGHTALYWYRQSLGQGPEFLIYFQGTGAADDSGLPNDRFFAVRPEGSVSTLKIQRTERGDSAVYLCASSQTSHTEAFFGQGTRLTVV.

The chain uses TRBV30 and TRBJ1-2; the D gene is possibly TRBD1 (5 bases). Germline lookup yields CDR1 GTSNPN and CDR2 SVGIG (reference sequence). CDR3 length equals 17 residues. Trimming left V 3 bases short and J 2 bases short, with 22 bases between. CDR3 amino acids: CAWSLLRDQYRNYGYTF. Written as DNA, the CDR3 is TGTGCCTGGAGCCTCCTCCGGGACCAATACAGGAACTATGGCTACACCTTC.

The CDR3 nucleotides are TGCAGCGTTGACAGTTTAAGCTCCTACGAGCAGTACTTC. It is translated as CSVDSLSSYEQYF. The V gene is TRBV29-1, the J gene TRBJ2-7; the D is unclear. Germline assignment: CDR1 SQVTM and CDR2 ANQGSEA. The V gene lost 3 bases and the J gene lost 0 bases, with 9 bases spanning the gap. CDR3 length equals 13 residues.

Only a few counts were recorded for this clone. V gene TRBV29-1 combines with J gene TRBJ2-7; 7 bases are shared with TRBD1. V trimming: 5 bases; J trimming: 2 bases; junction bases outside the gene matches: 9. Germline V CDR1 and CDR2: SQVTM, ANQGSEA. This CDR3 is built from 14 residues. Here the CDR3 reads CSVTDRTPAYEQYF. CDR3 bases: TGCAGCGTTACGGACAGGACCCCAGCCTACGAGCAGTACTTC.

This clone has a handful of counts. The CDR3 DNA sequence: TGCGCCAGCAGTCATGTGACCGGAGGGGATCAGCCCCAGCATTTT. Protein: CASSHVTGGDQPQHF. The chain carries TRBV23-1 and TRBJ1-5, with D possibly matching TRBD1 (5 bases). TRBV23-1 carries the ORF label, with uncertain function. V lost 3 bases and J 5 bases, leaving 14 bases between the germline ends. The CDR3 consists of 15 residues.

This clone was recorded a few times. The rearrangement links TRBV6-6 to TRBJ2-7, with a possible D match to TRBD2 (6 bases). This CDR3 is built from 14 residues. V lost 0 bases, J lost 4 bases, and 10 bases lay in between. Germline-derived CDR1 and CDR2 are MNHNY and SVGAGI (reference sequence). As DNA, the CDR3 is TGTGCCAGCAGTTACTCGGAGGGATCGTACGAGCAGTACTTC. This codes for CASSYSEGSYEQYF.

A few counts support this clone. The gene calls are TRBV7-2 and TRBJ2-7; D is undetermined. CDR1 and CDR2 (germline): SGHTA, FQGNSA. V was trimmed by 5 bases and J by 3 bases, leaving 17 bases between them. The CDR3 extends over 15 amino acids. CDR3 loop: CASSPLLISGYEQYF. CDR3 nucleotides: TGTGCCAGCAGCCCCCTTCTCATCTCGGGCTACGAGCAGTACTTC.